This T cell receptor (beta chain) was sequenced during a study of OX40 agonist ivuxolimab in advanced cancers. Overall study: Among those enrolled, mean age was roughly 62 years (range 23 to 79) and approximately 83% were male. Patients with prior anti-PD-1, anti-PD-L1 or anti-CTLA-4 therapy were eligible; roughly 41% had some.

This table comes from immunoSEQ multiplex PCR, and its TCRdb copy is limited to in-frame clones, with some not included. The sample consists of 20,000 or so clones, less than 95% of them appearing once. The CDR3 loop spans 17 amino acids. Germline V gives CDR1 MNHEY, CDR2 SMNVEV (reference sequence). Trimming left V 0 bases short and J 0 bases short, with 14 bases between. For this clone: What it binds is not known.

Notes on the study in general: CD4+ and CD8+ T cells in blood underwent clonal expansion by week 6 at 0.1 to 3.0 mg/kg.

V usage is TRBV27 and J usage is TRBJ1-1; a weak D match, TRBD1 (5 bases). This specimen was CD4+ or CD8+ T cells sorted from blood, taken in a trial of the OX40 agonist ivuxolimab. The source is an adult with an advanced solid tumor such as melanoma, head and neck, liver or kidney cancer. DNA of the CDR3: TGTGCCAGCAGTTTATCGCAGGGAAGGCCCCTGAACACTGAAGCTTTCTTT. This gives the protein CASSLSQGRPLNTEAFF.